This T cell receptor (beta chain) was sequenced for a study of cytomegalovirus exposure and HLA in healthy donors. Study-wide points: Cytomegalovirus association was assigned to more than 150 TCR beta chains. Published work reported that the classifier diagnosed cytomegalovirus status with high specificity and sensitivity.

Among the roughly 120 subjects of the validation cohort, separate from the roughly 650-subject first cohort, were the donors. The CDR3 has 16 amino acids. Per the germline V gene, CDR1 is SGHVS and CDR2 is FNYEAQ. V lost 5 bases and J lost 0, with 14 bases in between. This clone was observed a handful of times. Antigen specificity is unknown. Sequencing used immunoSEQ multiplex PCR; TCRdb keeps in-frame clones, though not all of them. Here the sample spans 100,000 to 150,000 clones, roughly 86% being singletons. Sequences were obtained from PBMCs. The TCR was taken from a man between 18 and 35 years old in good health and CMV-seronegative. The genes are TRBV7-6 and TRBJ1-5; a weak D match, TRBD1 (5 bases). CDR3 DNA: TGTGCCAGCAGCCAATCCACAGGTTTTAGCAATCAGCCCCAGCATTTT. Protein: CASSQSTGFSNQPQHF.